This T cell receptor beta chain is from a study of primary melanoma T cells and metastatic recurrence (TCRdb year 2020). Broadly, across the study: The cohort comprised under 200 primary melanomas of stage T2 to T4, with thickness greater than 1 mm. Progression-free survival was the clinical outcome compared against the T-cell fraction measured by TCR beta sequencing. The sequencing-derived T-cell fraction was compared with histopathological grading of tumor-infiltrating lymphocytes. Whether T-cell fraction and T-cell repertoire clonality in primary melanoma tumors predicted patient outcome was tested in the study. Paper-wide results and their limitations: The authors presented an effective T-cell-mediated antitumor response in primary melanoma only as a suggestion and not as a demonstrated mechanism. Reportedly, adding T-cell fraction to tumor thickness improved progression-free survival prediction more than adding any other histopathological variable did. Tumor T-cell fraction was reported to predict progression-free survival independently of thickness, ulceration, mitotic rate and age. A T-cell fraction above 20% appeared protective regardless of ulceration status, mitotic rate or nodal disease.

Each patient's primary melanoma had been surgically resected and was viewed as potentially curable, though still at risk of metastatic recurrence. Libraries were built with the immunoSEQ multiplex PCR assay. Primary melanoma tumor tissue was subjected to high-throughput sequencing of the T-cell receptor beta chain. The study's processing was this. TCRB CDR3 sharing between samples and the distribution of insertions and deletions were included in the repertoire analyses. A gradient-boosted model ranked how well the T-cell fraction predicted outcome compared with histopathological variables. This immuneACCESS table, as held by TCRdb, lists in-frame sequences with V and J called but not all clones. Of the missing ones, under half trace to an unresolved V gene in checked studies; the others have no known cause. V and J calls plus clone size are reproduced from that table; the DNA served to infer D and trimming. In all, the sample holds a few thousand clones, and about 65% of those were seen once. The top ten clones comprise 25% to 30% of the sample.

This clone occurred a few times. Its antigen is unknown. There are no base qualities to consult, and no much larger clone falls within one base. Compared with germline, V lacks 4 bases and J lacks 5 bases; bases without a gene match: 5. CDR3 length: 14 amino acids, cysteine to phenylalanine. Only the CDR3 part of the read is kept: 42 bases, read in frame from the first base. Sequences MNHGY (CDR1) and SAAAGT (CDR2) are obtained from the germline V gene. In this chain, TRBV6-8 is recombined with TRBJ2-5, with 9 middle bases fitting TRBD1. The sequenced material came from melanoma tumor tissue. The TCR originated in a human donor with melanoma. CDR3 sequence: CASSWGTGRETQYF. The nucleotide sequence is TGTGCCAGCAGTTGGGGGACAGGGCGGGAGACCCAGTACTTC.